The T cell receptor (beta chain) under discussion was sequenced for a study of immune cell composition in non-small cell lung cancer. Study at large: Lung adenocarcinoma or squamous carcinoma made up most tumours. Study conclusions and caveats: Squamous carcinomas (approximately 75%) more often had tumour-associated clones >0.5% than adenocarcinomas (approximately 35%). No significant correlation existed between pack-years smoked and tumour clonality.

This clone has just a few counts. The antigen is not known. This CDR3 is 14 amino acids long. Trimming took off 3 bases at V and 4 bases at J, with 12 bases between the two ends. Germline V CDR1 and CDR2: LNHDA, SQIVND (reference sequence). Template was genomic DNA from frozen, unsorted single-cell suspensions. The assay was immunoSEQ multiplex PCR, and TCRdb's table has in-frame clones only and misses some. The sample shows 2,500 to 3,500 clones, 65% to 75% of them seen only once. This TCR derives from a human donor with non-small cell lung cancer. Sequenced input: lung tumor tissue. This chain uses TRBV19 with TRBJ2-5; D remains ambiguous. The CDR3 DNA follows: TGTGCCAGTAGTATGTCGGCAGTAGCAGAGACCCAGTACTTC. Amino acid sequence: CASSMSAVAETQYF.